This T cell receptor (beta chain) comes out of a study of blood T cell repertoires in COVID-19 (dated by TCRdb to about 2020). Turning to the overall study: Samples from collaborators originated in the United States, Italy and Spain and spanned both the acute and convalescent phases of COVID-19. The repertoires were released in a freely available public database meant as a resource for research on the immune response to SARS-CoV-2. The samples were drawn from the first 160 participants of the ongoing ImmuneRACE study and from 1,254 subjects provided by 6 global collaborators. Where HLA class I and class II types were available, the types were taken from metadata supplied by the sample provider, not from assay-based typing. The material from the prospective study consisted of cDNA or gDNA derived from T cells, B-cell-depleted T cells, or PBMCs. Deeply sampled blood TCRbeta repertoires from subjects exposed to, actively infected with, or recovered from COVID-19 were included in the dataset. A de-identified subject ID, COVID-19 status, age in years and sex were almost always included in the sample metadata.

Of note for this clone: The target of this receptor is not known. No qualities accompany the bases; no much larger clone lies one base away.

TCRbeta CDR3 regions were amplified from genomic DNA using the immunoSEQ Assay, a bias-controlled multiplex PCR. The study's own analysis went as follows. Nucleated cell counts per sample were estimated from amplification of reference gene primers within the assay. To quantify the absolute abundance of each unique TCRbeta CDR3 rearrangement, sequence reads were collapsed and filtered. For each sample, productive Simpson clonality was calculated as the square root of Simpson's diversity index over productive rearrangements. TCRdb stores this immuneACCESS table with in-frame sequences only. Part of the clones is absent; in the studies checked, under half of the shortfall reflects unresolved V genes, and no reason is known for the rest. That table gives V, J and clone size, and the DNA gave D and trimming. Within this sample are roughly 59,000 clones, with more than 75% of them counted one time only. Around 13% of the sample rests with the top ten.

The research as a whole found: The amount of clinical and demographic metadata varied by source and participant and was provided uncurated.

The collaborating institutions used their own protocols to collect whole blood in K2EDTA tubes. Collaborator samples were shipped for TCRbeta analysis as frozen whole blood, isolated PBMCs, or DNA extracted from either sample type. Trimming leaves V shorter by 7 bases and J shorter by 9 bases, with the junction holding 12 bases beyond the gene matches. The CDR3 spans 14 residues, from the cysteine through the phenylalanine. Just CDR3 DNA is preserved here, 42 bases in frame from base 1. CDR1 and CDR2, looked up from the germline V gene, are SQVTM and ANQGSEA. Sequenced input: peripheral blood. The chain links TRBV29-1 with TRBJ2-1; 10 of the junction bases match TRBD2. This TCR was sampled from an elderly man with acute or convalescent COVID-19. The DNA reads TGCAGCGGACAACCGGGACTAGCGTCGGGTGAGCAGTTCTTC. Translated, it reads CSGQPGLASGEQFF.